This T cell receptor beta chain was sequenced for a study of CXCR3-negative and CXCR3-positive naive CD8 T cells. The study, taken as a whole, reports: Comparison of naive cells showed more hydrophobic TRB CDR3s in CXCR3-positive than in CXCR3-negative naive cells. Researchers reported similar TRBV-TRBJ usage in naive CXCR3-negative and CXCR3-positive cells, though memory differed. Comparably high diversity marked both naive subsets, whereas memory CD8+ cells had much lower diversity.

On this clonotype itself: Its specificity is not known.

TRB cDNA libraries were made by UMI-labeled 5' RACE. TCRdb reanalyzed the 5' RACE reads, giving one entry per CDR3 protein sequence and no DNA. There are approximately 100,000 distinct CDR3 sequences in the sample, with 0.3% to 0.45% held by the top ten. Triplicate sorts, around 310,000 cells apiece, were made for each CD8+ T cell subset. Naive CD8+ T cells showed a CD45RO-CCR7+CD27+CD95- phenotype. Germline-derived CDR1 and CDR2 are SEHNR and FQNEAQ (reference sequence). CDR3 size: 16 residues. This rearrangement joins TRBV7-9 to TRBJ1-5; TCRdb calls TRBD1, which cannot be checked without DNA. The sequence was collected from a human donor in good health. Some clones in this sample may be carry-over from other donors' samples. Sequenced input: naive CXCR3+ CD8+ T cells from blood. Subset reported: CD45RO-CCR7+CD27+CD95- naive CD8+ T cells expressing CXCR3 (TNR3+). CDR3 residues: CASSYGQGGSYQPQHF.